The clone carrying this T cell receptor (beta chain) turned up a few times. Its antigen is as yet unknown. The sample belongs to a study of T-cell memory formation after mild COVID-19. At the level of the study: TCR clusters were largely donor specific. Study results and caveats: There were some responding clones in pre-infection memory, which suggested that cross-reactive memory had joined.

Via MiXCR, TCRdb re-called the 5' RACE reads, giving one row per CDR3 protein. The sample lists 450,000 to 650,000 distinct CDR3 sequences, roughly 22% seen once, with under 15% in the top ten. Looked up from germline, CDR1 is KGHDR and CDR2 is SFDVKD. The CDR3 contains 13 residues. Trimming took 4 bases from V and 4 from J, leaving 8 bases between them. V gene TRBV24-1 combines with J gene TRBJ2-3; D could derive from TRBD1 or TRBD2 (5 bases each). This TCR derives from an adult woman who had mild COVID-19 (a few samples of this study predate the infection). Cell type and time point are not known. The sequenced sample consisted of PBMCs or a T cell subset sorted from them (not recorded which). The CDR3 bases are TGTGCCACCAGTGAGGGGGTAGCAGATACGCAGTATTTT. It yields the protein CATSEGVADTQYF.